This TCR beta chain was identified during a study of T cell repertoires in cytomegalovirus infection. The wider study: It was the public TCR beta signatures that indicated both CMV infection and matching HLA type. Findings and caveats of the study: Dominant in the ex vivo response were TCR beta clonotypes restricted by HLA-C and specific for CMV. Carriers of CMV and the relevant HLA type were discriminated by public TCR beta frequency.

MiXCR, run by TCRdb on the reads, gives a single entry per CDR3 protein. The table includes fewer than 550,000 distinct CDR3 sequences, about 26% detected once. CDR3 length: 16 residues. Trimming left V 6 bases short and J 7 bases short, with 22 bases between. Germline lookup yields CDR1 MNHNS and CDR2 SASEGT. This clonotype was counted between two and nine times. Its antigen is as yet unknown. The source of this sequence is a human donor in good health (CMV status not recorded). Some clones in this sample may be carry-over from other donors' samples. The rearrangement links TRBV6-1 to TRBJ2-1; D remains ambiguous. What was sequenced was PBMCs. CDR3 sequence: CASSPSTRPARNEQFF. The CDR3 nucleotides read TGTGCCAGCAGCCCCTCGACGCGGCCTGCGAGGAATGAGCAGTTCTTC.